This TCR beta chain was sequenced in a study of OX40 agonist ivuxolimab in advanced cancers. Worth noting for this clone: Its antigen is unknown.

Study-wide points: Antigen specificity of clonally expanded peripheral T cells was not established.

Germline-derived CDR1 and CDR2 are MGHRA and YSYEKL. After removal of 3 bases from V and 2 bases from J, the junction contained 0 bases not matched to a gene. This CDR3 is built from 15 residues. Measured with immunoSEQ multiplex PCR; TCRdb has only the in-frame clones, and not every one. Of 100,000 or so clones listed, approximately 94% are singletons. This TCR came from an adult with an advanced solid tumor such as melanoma, head and neck, liver or kidney cancer. This chain connects TRBV4-1 to TRBJ2-7; TRBD2 matches at 14 bases. The source was CD4+ or CD8+ T cells sorted from blood, collected in a trial of the OX40 agonist ivuxolimab. CDR3 sequence reads: CASSQTSGGAYEQYF. In DNA, the CDR3 is TGCGCCAGCAGCCAGACTAGCGGGGGGGCCTACGAGCAGTACTTC.